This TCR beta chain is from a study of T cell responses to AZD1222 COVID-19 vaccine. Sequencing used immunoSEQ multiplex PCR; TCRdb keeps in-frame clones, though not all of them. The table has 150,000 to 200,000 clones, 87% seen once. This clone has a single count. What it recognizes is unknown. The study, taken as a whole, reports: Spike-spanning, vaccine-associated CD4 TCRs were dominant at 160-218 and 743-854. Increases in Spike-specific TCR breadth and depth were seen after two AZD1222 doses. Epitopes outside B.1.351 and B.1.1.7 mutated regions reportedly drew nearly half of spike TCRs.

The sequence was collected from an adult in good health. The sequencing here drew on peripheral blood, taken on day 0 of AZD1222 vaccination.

CDR3 loop: CASSKAGGSYSNQPQHF. Written as DNA, the CDR3 is TGTGCCAGTAGTAAGGCCGGGGGCTCGTATAGCAATCAGCCCCAGCATTTT. The chain couples TRBV19 to TRBJ1-5, with D possibly matching TRBD1 (6 bases). From germline, CDR1 is LNHDA and CDR2 SQIVND (reference sequence). The CDR3 spans 17 residues. Trimming stripped 4 bases from V and 0 bases from J, with 16 bases between.